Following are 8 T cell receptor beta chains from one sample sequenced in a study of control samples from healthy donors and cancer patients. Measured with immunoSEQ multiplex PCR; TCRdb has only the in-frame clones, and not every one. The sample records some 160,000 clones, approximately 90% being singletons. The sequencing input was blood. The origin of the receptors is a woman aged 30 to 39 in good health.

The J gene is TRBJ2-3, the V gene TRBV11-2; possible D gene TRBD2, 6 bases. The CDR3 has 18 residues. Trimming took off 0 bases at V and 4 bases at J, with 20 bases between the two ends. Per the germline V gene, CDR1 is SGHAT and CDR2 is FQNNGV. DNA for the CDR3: TGTGCCAGCAGCTTAGATGCCCTAGCGCCGAAAGGGGCAGATACGCAGTATTTT. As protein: CASSLDALAPKGADTQYF.

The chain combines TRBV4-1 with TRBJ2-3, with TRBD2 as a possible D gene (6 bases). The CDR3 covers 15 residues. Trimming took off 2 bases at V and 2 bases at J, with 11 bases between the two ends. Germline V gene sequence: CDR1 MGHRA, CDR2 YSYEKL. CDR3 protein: CASSQLALTTDTQYF. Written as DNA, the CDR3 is TGCGCCAGCAGCCAACTAGCGCTAACCACAGATACGCAGTATTTT.

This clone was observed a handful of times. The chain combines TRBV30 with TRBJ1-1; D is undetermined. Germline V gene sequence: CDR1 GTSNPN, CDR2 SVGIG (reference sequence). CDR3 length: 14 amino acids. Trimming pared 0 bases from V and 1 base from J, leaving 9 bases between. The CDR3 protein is CAWSVPHRNTEAFF. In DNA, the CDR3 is TGTGCCTGGAGTGTACCTCACAGGAACACTGAAGCTTTCTTT. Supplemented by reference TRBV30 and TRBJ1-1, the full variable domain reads SQTIHQWPATLVQPVGSPLSLECTVEGTSNPNLYWYRQAAGRGLQLLFYSVGIGQISSEVPQNLSASRPQDRQFILSSKKLLLSDSGFYLCAWSVPHRNTEAFFGQGTRLTVV.

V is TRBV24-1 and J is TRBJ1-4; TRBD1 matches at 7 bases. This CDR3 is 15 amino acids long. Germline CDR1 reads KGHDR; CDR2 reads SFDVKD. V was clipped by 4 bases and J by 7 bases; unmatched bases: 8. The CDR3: CATSDWTGGSEKLFF. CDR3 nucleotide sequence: TGTGCCACCAGTGACTGGACAGGCGGGAGTGAAAAACTGTTTTTT.

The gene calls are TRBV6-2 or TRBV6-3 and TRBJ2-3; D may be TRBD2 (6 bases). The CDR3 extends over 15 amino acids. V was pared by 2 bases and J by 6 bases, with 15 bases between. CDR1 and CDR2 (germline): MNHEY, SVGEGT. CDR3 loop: CASSYGTSPRDTQYF. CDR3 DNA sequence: TGTGCCAGCAGTTACGGGACTTCCCCGCGGGATACGCAGTATTTT.

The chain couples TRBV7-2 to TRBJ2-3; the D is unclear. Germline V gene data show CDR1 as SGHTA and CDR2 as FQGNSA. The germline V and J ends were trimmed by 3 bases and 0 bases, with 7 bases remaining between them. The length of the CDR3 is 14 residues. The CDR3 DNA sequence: TGTGCCAGCAGCTTTTGGGGTAGCACAGATACGCAGTATTTT. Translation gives CASSFWGSTDTQYF.

The CDR3, as DNA: TGTGCCAGCAGTTACGCGGCCGGGACAGGGTACAATGAGCAGTTCTTC. This gives the protein CASSYAAGTGYNEQFF. The chain is built from TRBV6-5 and TRBJ2-1; 9 bases line up with TRBD1. The length of the CDR3 is 16 residues. From germline, CDR1 is MNHEY and CDR2 SVGAGI. V lost 2 bases to trimming and J lost 4 bases; unmatched junction nucleotides: 6.

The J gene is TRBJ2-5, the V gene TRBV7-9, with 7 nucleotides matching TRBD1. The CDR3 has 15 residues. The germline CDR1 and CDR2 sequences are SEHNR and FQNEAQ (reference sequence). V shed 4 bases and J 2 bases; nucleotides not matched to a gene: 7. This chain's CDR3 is CASSSLPGQQETQYF. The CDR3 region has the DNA TGTGCCAGCAGCTCACTACCGGGACAGCAAGAGACCCAGTACTTC.